This entry is about one TCR beta chain. The data were obtained in a study of blood T cell repertoires in COVID-19. Overall study: COVID-19 samples collected from the United States, Italy and Spain covered acute and convalescent phases. Nucleic acid was either cDNA or gDNA, and it came from T cells, B-cell-depleted T cells, or PBMCs.

Original methodology: Nucleated cell counts were estimated from reference gene primer amplification. Data came from immunoSEQ multiplex PCR; TCRdb stores just in-frame clones and leaves some out. For V, J and clone size, that table is used; D and trimming come from the DNA. This table has more than 85,000 clones, roughly 80% appearing once. There are 15 residues in the CDR3. Trimming removed 4 bases from V and 5 bases from J; junction bases left unmatched: 9. Germline CDR1 is SGHKS and CDR2 is YYEKEE (reference sequence). Sequencing was done on a sample of peripheral blood. This chain links TRBV5-5 with TRBJ1-1, with 9 bases lining up with TRBD1. This TCR was recovered from a woman older than 75 with acute or convalescent COVID-19. The CDR3 bases are TGTGCCAGCAGCGCCCGGACAGGGGATGGGACTGAAGCTTTCTTT. It translates to CASSARTGDGTEAFF.